Each of the 20 T cell receptor beta chains below was sequenced from the same sample in a study of blood T cell repertoires in COVID-19. Sequencing was performed with immunoSEQ multiplex PCR; in TCRdb, only in-frame clones are kept and a portion is missing. The data show 150,000 to 200,000 clones, 60% to 85% seen once. Sequencing input: peripheral blood. These receptor sequences come from a man in his 70s with acute or convalescent COVID-19.

This clone was recorded many times. V usage is TRBV5-1 and J usage is TRBJ2-7, with 8 bases lining up with TRBD2. Losses at the gene ends were 4 bases for V and 5 bases for J; bases not matched to a gene: 8. This CDR3 has 14 amino acids. Germline values: CDR1 SGHRS, CDR2 YFSETQ. This CDR3 reads CASSRGLEGDEQYF. For the CDR3, the DNA is TGCGCCAGCAGCAGGGGACTAGAGGGGGACGAGCAGTACTTC. The variable domain in full, completed from reference TRBV5-1 and TRBJ2-7, reads KAGVTQTPRYLIKTRGQQVTLSCSPISGHRSVSWYQQTPGQGLQFLFEYFSETQRNKGNFPGRFSGRQFSNSRSEMNVSTLELGDSALYLCASSRGLEGDEQYFGPGTRLTVT.

The V and J genes are TRBV28 and TRBJ2-3; 9 bases line up with TRBD1. The junction had 4 bases not matched to a gene; V was cut back by 2 bases and J by 4 bases. Germline V gene data show CDR1 as MDHEN and CDR2 as SYDVKM. The CDR3 loop spans 15 amino acids. CDR3 sequence: CASSLTGGAADTQYF. The DNA of the CDR3 is TGTGCCAGCAGTTTAACAGGGGGCGCCGCAGATACGCAGTATTTT.

This clone was seen a few times. The V call is TRBV7-8, the J call TRBJ2-3, with TRBD2 identical over 7 bases. The V gene end was trimmed by 6 bases and the J gene end by 0 bases; junction bases not matched to a gene: 6. Germline CDR1 and CDR2: SGHVS and FQNEAQ. The CDR3 is 15 residues long. The CDR3 here is CASRASGLSTDTQYF. The CDR3 coding sequence is TGTGCCAGCAGAGCTAGCGGACTCAGCACAGATACGCAGTATTTT.

The gene calls are TRBV5-1 and TRBJ1-2; 7 bases match TRBD1. The CDR3 spans 15 residues. Germline loops: CDR1 SGHRS, CDR2 YFSETQ. Trimming at V came to 1 base and at J to 4 bases, leaving 7 bases not matched to a gene. The CDR3 region has the DNA TGCGCCAGCAGCTTGAGTCAGGGGGTCTCCTATGGCTACACCTTC. This codes for CASSLSQGVSYGYTF. The complete variable domain, with remaining parts taken from reference TRBV5-1 and TRBJ1-2, reads KAGVTQTPRYLIKTRGQQVTLSCSPISGHRSVSWYQQTPGQGLQFLFEYFSETQRNKGNFPGRFSGRQFSNSRSEMNVSTLELGDSALYLCASSLSQGVSYGYTFGSGTRLTVV.

In its sample, this clone was seen a few times. This CDR3 is CASSQGGQLYGYTF. As DNA, the CDR3 is TGTGCCAGCAGCCAAGGGGGACAGTTGTATGGCTACACCTTC. The chain employs TRBV3-1 (or the pseudogene TRBV3-2) and TRBJ1-2; 7 nucleotides align to TRBD1. Germline V gene lookup returns CDR1 LGHDT and CDR2 YNNKEL (reference sequence). The junction had 4 bases not matched to a gene; V was cut back by 1 base and J by 5 bases. CDR3 length: 14 amino acids.

The chain employs TRBV6-7 and TRBJ1-2, with a weak D call TRBD1 (5 bases). TRBV6-7 is recorded as an ORF, its role being uncertain. The CDR3 runs 14 residues. Deletions cut 7 bases from V and 7 bases from J, with 19 bases between. The chain's CDR3 is CASTSATVLCGYTF. The CDR3, as DNA: TGTGCCAGCACCTCAGCGACAGTCCTGTGTGGCTACACCTTC.

CDR3: CASRKTGGYEQYF. The CDR3 DNA follows: TGTGCCAGCAGAAAAACGGGGGGTTACGAGCAGTACTTC. The rearrangement links TRBV27 to TRBJ2-7; 7 nucleotides line up with TRBD2. Germline CDR1 and CDR2: MNHEY and SMNVEV (reference sequence). The CDR3 loop spans 13 amino acids. J lost 4 bases, V lost 6 bases, and 6 bases had no gene match.

The chain combines TRBV11-3 with TRBJ2-5, with a possible D match to TRBD2 (5 bases). V dropped 9 bases and J dropped 3 bases, with 8 bases sitting between them. The germline V gene encodes CDR1 SGHNT and CDR2 YENEEA. The CDR3 spans 11 residues. CDR3 coding DNA: TGTGCCAGTGGACTCAAAGAGACCCAGTACTTC. This translates into CASGLKETQYF.

Written as DNA, the CDR3 is TGTGCCAGTAGTATAATAGAGACAGGCAACACTGAAGCTTTCTTT. Protein sequence: CASSIIETGNTEAFF. V gene TRBV19 combines with J gene TRBJ1-1, with a possible D match to TRBD1 (6 bases). The germline V gene encodes CDR1 LNHDA and CDR2 SQIVND (reference sequence). The CDR3 is 15 amino acids. The V end lost 2 bases, the J end lost 2 bases, and 12 bases lay between the germline ends.

This sequence joins TRBV24-1 and TRBJ2-5; 8 positions agree with TRBD2. Germline assignment: CDR1 KGHDR and CDR2 SFDVKD. The CDR3 runs 15 residues. V shed 4 bases, J shed 2 bases, and the junction held 5 bases outside the gene matches. This CDR3 is CATSDPTGGQETQYF. In nucleotides, the CDR3 is TGTGCCACCAGTGACCCGACGGGGGGGCAAGAGACCCAGTACTTC.

The rearrangement links TRBV7-6 to TRBJ2-7, with 13 bases aligning to TRBD2. With 5 bases clipped from V and 2 bases from J, the junction kept 6 bases outside the gene matches. In germline, CDR1 is SGHVS, CDR2 FNYEAQ. CDR3 size: 16 residues. The CDR3 nucleotides are TGTGCCAGCAGCCGGACTAGCGGGAGCATCGCCTACGAGCAGTACTTC. It yields the protein CASSRTSGSIAYEQYF.

V is TRBV5-1 and J is TRBJ2-2; 7 bases match TRBD2. The CDR3 runs 15 residues. Trimming took 2 bases from V and 6 from J; bases not matched to a gene: 7. The germline V gene has CDR1 SGHRS and CDR2 YFSETQ. CDR3 DNA: TGCGCCAGCAGCTTTAGGCGGGGGTTCGCCGGGGAGCTGTTTTTT. Its protein is CASSFRRGFAGELFF. Filled out from reference TRBV5-1 and TRBJ2-2, the complete variable domain reads KAGVTQTPRYLIKTRGQQVTLSCSPISGHRSVSWYQQTPGQGLQFLFEYFSETQRNKGNFPGRFSGRQFSNSRSEMNVSTLELGDSALYLCASSFRRGFAGELFFGEGSRLTVL.

This rearrangement joins TRBV10-3 to TRBJ2-7, with TRBD2 identical over 13 bases. Germline values: CDR1 ENHRY, CDR2 SYGVKD. Trimming at V came to 4 bases and at J to 4 bases, leaving 4 bases not matched to a gene. CDR3 size: 15 residues. The CDR3 reads CAISARTSGSYEQYF. The CDR3 DNA follows: TGTGCCATCAGTGCCAGGACTAGCGGGAGTTACGAGCAGTACTTC.

The V call is TRBV6-6, the J call TRBJ2-1; the D gene is possibly TRBD2 (6 bases). The length of the CDR3 is 13 residues. CDR1 MNHNY and CDR2 SVGAGI come from the germline V gene (reference sequence). Trimming removed 0 bases at V and 9 bases at J, with 9 bases between. The CDR3 DNA follows: TGTGCCAGCAGTTACTCGTCTAGCGTTGAGCAGTTCTTC. Protein sequence: CASSYSSSVEQFF.

V and J are TRBV19 and TRBJ1-3; 11 bases match TRBD1. The V gene end was trimmed by 3 bases and the J gene end by 6 bases; junction bases not matched to a gene: 7. The CDR3 loop spans 16 amino acids. The germline V gene has CDR1 LNHDA and CDR2 SQIVND (reference sequence). Here the CDR3 reads CASSIRTGGGLNTIYF. CDR3 sequence (DNA): TGTGCCAGTAGTATCCGGACAGGGGGCGGCTTAAACACCATATATTTT.

The table lists this clone with a count of one. The chain couples TRBV6-1 to TRBJ2-2; 12 nucleotides match TRBD1. The CDR3 covers 16 residues. V was clipped by 4 bases and J by 7 bases; unmatched bases: 7. CDR1 is MNHNS, CDR2 SASEGT, per germline. For the CDR3, the DNA is TGTGCCAGCAGTGGTTCCGGGACAGGGGGCTTCGGGGAGCTGTTTTTT. Its protein product is CASSGSGTGGFGELFF.

This chain joins TRBV18 and TRBJ1-1, with a weak D call TRBD1 (6 bases). Germline V gives CDR1 KGHSH, CDR2 LQKENI. With 8 bases removed from V and 5 bases from J, the gap between germline ends came to 15 bases. The CDR3 is made up of 13 amino acids. This chain's CDR3 is CASPRGLETEAFF. CDR3 nucleotides: TGTGCCAGCCCGAGGGGGTTGGAAACTGAAGCTTTCTTT.

The chain employs TRBV29-1 and TRBJ2-1; TRBD2 is a possible D gene (6 bases). CDR3 length: 15 amino acids. The ends were cut back, 6 bases at V and 3 bases at J, with 18 bases in the middle. The germline gives CDR1 SQVTM, CDR2 ANQGSEA. CDR3 sequence reads: CSVRNSGAHYNEQFF. The CDR3 DNA reads TGCAGCGTCCGAAATAGCGGAGCCCACTACAATGAGCAGTTCTTC.

The J gene is TRBJ2-2, the V gene TRBV18; the D gene is possibly TRBD1 (6 bases). V dropped 0 bases and J dropped 0 bases, with 11 bases sitting between them. Germline V gene sequence: CDR1 KGHSH, CDR2 LQKENI. The CDR3 is made up of 17 amino acids. The CDR3 nucleotides read TGTGCCAGCTCACCACCAAAAGGGGGTCCGAACACCGGGGAGCTGTTTTTT. This codes for CASSPPKGGPNTGELFF.

The J gene is TRBJ1-1, the V gene TRBV12-3 or TRBV12-4; TRBD1 agrees at 7 bases. Unmatched junction bases numbered 7, after V lost 2 bases and J lost 10 bases. The CDR3 is made up of 13 amino acids. The DNA of the CDR3 is TGTGCCAGCAGTTTACGACAGGGTGATGTAGCTTTCTTT. Amino acid sequence: CASSLRQGDVAFF.